This section outlines one T cell receptor beta chain sequence together with its context. Its specificity is not known. Germline CDR1 LGHNA, CDR2 YSLEER. The CDR3 has 14 residues. The data derive from a study of CXCR3-negative and CXCR3-positive naive CD8 T cells. Study-wide points: Cryopreserved PBMCs had partly decreased CXCR3 expression; fresh PBMCs were used in most assays. Naive CXCR3-positive and CXCR3-negative cells shared similar TRBV-TRBJ usage, unlike memory cells.

Subsets of CD8+ T cells were each sorted in triplicate at 300,000 cells apiece. The authors made the TRB cDNA libraries by 5' RACE using UMI labels. TCRdb re-called the 5' RACE reads; one entry per CDR3 protein, DNA not given. The sample holds 50,000 to 65,000 distinct CDR3 sequences. The J gene is TRBJ1-1, the V gene TRBV4-3. Sequencing used memory CD8+ T cells from blood. The TCR sequence derives from a human donor in good health. Some clones in this sample may be carry-over from other donors' samples. CDR3 amino acids: CASSQDLGLAEAFF.